The entry that follows covers one TCR beta chain sequence. Its cognate antigen is unknown. Using immunoSEQ multiplex PCR, the repertoire was profiled, and TCRdb retains in-frame clones only, with some absent. Here the sample spans about 2.5 million clones, 92% being singletons. These data originate in a study of shared clonotypes between healthy human individuals. Study overall: The study used three CD4 naive, three CD4 memory, two CD8 naive and one CD8 memory plate per donor. Study results and caveats: Sampling covered nothing but blood. Tissue TCR repertoires likely differ from those found in blood.

The CDR3 runs 16 residues. The V end lost 3 bases, the J end lost 7 bases, and 22 bases lay between the germline ends. Germline values: CDR1 MNHNS, CDR2 SASEGT. Sequences were obtained from naive CD4+ T cells from PBMCs. Indicated subset: CD45RA+ positively selected. The V call is TRBV6-1, the J call TRBJ2-7; D uncertain. The TCR comes from a young man in good health. Some clones in this sample may be carry-over from other donors' samples. The CDR3 DNA reads as TGTGCCAGCAGTGAGTTGGGCGATCTTGGGTACTTTGAGCAGTACTTC. Its translation: CASSELGDLGYFEQYF.